Listed below are T cell receptor beta chains from one sample, sequenced in a study of T-cell reconstitution after alpha-beta-depleted transplantation in children. MiXCR was run by TCRdb on the PCR reads, yielding one entry per CDR3 protein. The sample carries around 130,000 distinct CDR3 sequences, 8.5% to 10% recorded once. The source was PBMCs, mostly from graft donor cells, collected 180 days after TCRalphabeta/CD19-depleted stem cell transplant. The receptors derive from a girl younger than two who had a stem cell transplant for combined immunodeficiency, so the T cells may come from the graft donor. Both conserved end residues are part of each CDR3. Clone size is not always given. Where it is, it says once, few, many or a class for expanded clones.

v_gene,j_gene,abundance,CDR3aa
TRBV24-1,TRBJ2-3,-,CATSDLGRPPDTQYF
TRBV29-1,TRBJ2-3,few,CSVEVGTARAQDTQYF
TRBV30,TRBJ2-5,few,CAWSGTGTQYF
TRBV4-3,TRBJ1-4,few,CASSQGSGTGNEKLFF
TRBV10-3,TRBJ2-3,-,CAISGSYSEDTQYF
TRBV12-3/TRBV12-4,TRBJ1-2,few,CASSAGTVHGYTF
TRBV19,TRBJ2-7,-,CASSSQGETSGEQYF
TRBV21-1,TRBJ2-5,few,CASSTGGASGHQETQYF
TRBV29-1,TRBJ2-5,few,CSVNRAYQETQYF
TRBV7-2,TRBJ2-7,-,CASSQWGVAGGSYEQYF
TRBV5-1,TRBJ2-7,-,CASSDGFRDREDEQYF
TRBV12-3/TRBV12-4,TRBJ2-5,many,CASTLGSTQETQYF
TRBV28,TRBJ1-2,many,CASSPNGGQDYGYTF
TRBV20-1,TRBJ2-5,-,CSARDPGQGAGETQYF
TRBV29-1,TRBJ1-1,few,CSVEDKQGATEAFF
TRBV10-3,TRBJ2-5,many,CAISEPDWKETQYF
TRBV12-3/TRBV12-4,TRBJ2-7,few,CASSRWPRGVAGYEQYF
TRBV10-3,TRBJ2-3,many,CAISERRGQADTQYF
TRBV7-2,TRBJ1-5,few,CASSSLQGMVQPQHF
TRBV29-1,TRBJ2-1,-,CSVVRGNEQFF
TRBV7-2,TRBJ2-1,few,CASSPGPPRQFF
TRBV7-9,TRBJ2-6,-,CASSLGRGLAGANVLTF
TRBV20-1,TRBJ2-5,-,CSAWRHRDSFLETQYF
TRBV13,TRBJ2-1,few,CASSLESGSSNEQFF
TRBV20-1,TRBJ1-1,few,CSARGRWDTEAFF
TRBV10-3,TRBJ1-1,few,CAIGSKQGATEAFF
TRBV12-3/TRBV12-4,TRBJ2-3,few,CASSSGLAASTDTQYF
TRBV7-2,TRBJ1-5,-,CASSPRDRLSGYQPQHF
TRBV12-3/TRBV12-4,TRBJ2-7,few,CASSLALSGEQYF
TRBV20-1,TRBJ2-5,-,CSARRAETQYF
TRBV29-1,TRBJ2-3,few,CSVMRQGLGDTQYF
TRBV5-1,TRBJ2-1,-,CASSPRGSGRSSYNEQFF
TRBV19,TRBJ2-1,many,CASSRTSGRENEQFF
TRBV20-1,TRBJ2-3,-,CSASDSPTDTQYF
TRBV7-7,TRBJ2-5,-,CASSLGGWGETQYF
TRBV15,TRBJ2-7,few,CATSRDLGAAYEQYF
TRBV5-1,TRBJ2-5,few,CASSLFSGQETQYF